Each of the 15 T cell receptor beta chains below was sequenced from the same sample in a study of cytomegalovirus exposure and HLA in healthy donors. With 60 Vbeta and 13 Jbeta primers, the PCR was carried out. Sequencing was performed with immunoSEQ multiplex PCR; in TCRdb, only in-frame clones are kept and a portion is missing. The sample has about 170,000 clones; roughly two thirds are singletons. Sequencing used PBMCs. The receptors derive from a young woman in good health and CMV-seropositive.

In regard to this clone: At one end the junction does not follow the germline gene, possibly because of a read error. This sequence joins TRBV7-7 and TRBJ2-2; D not resolved. Germline V gene lookup returns CDR1 SSHAT and CDR2 FNYEAQ (reference sequence). The CDR3 length is 15 residues. Here the CDR3 reads CASSERAQNTGELFF. In nucleotides, the CDR3 is TGTGCTAGCAGCGAAAGAGCTCAAAACACCGGGGAGCTGTTTTTT.

The gene calls are TRBV7-6 and TRBJ2-5; no clear D. With 1 base removed from V and 9 bases from J, the gap between germline ends came to 15 bases. Germline assignment: CDR1 SGHVS and CDR2 FNYEAQ. This CDR3 is 14 amino acids long. CDR3: CASSLGYQLPAQYF. CDR3 nucleotide sequence: TGTGCCAGCAGCTTAGGTTATCAACTGCCGGCCCAGTACTTC.

There are a few counts of this clone. This same CDR3 is encoded by further DNA sequences in the sample. The chain combines TRBV29-1 with TRBJ1-1; D perhaps matches TRBD1 (6 bases). V was trimmed by 3 bases and J by 4 bases, leaving 12 bases between them. The germline V gene encodes CDR1 SQVTM and CDR2 ANQGSEA. The CDR3 sequence is 13 residues long. CDR3 protein: CSVDRGLGTEAFF. CDR3 nucleotides: TGCAGCGTTGACAGGGGTTTAGGCACTGAAGCTTTCTTT.

V is TRBV5-1 and J is TRBJ2-4; tentatively, D is TRBD2 (6 bases). The germline V gene has CDR1 SGHRS and CDR2 YFSETQ. The CDR3 has 17 amino acids. Trimming left V 6 bases short and J 0 bases short, with 19 bases between. In DNA, the CDR3 is TGCGCCAGCACCGAGGCTTCGGGGAGGTTAGCCAAAAACATTCAGTACTTC. Protein sequence: CASTEASGRLAKNIQYF. The whole variable domain, remainder taken from reference TRBV5-1 and TRBJ2-4, is KAGVTQTPRYLIKTRGQQVTLSCSPISGHRSVSWYQQTPGQGLQFLFEYFSETQRNKGNFPGRFSGRQFSNSRSEMNVSTLELGDSALYLCASTEASGRLAKNIQYFGAGTRLSVL.

This clone was seen a few times. V gene TRBV7-2 combines with J gene TRBJ2-3; tentative D call: TRBD1 (5 bases). Germline lookup yields CDR1 SGHTA and CDR2 FQGNSA. The CDR3 length is 14 residues. V was clipped by 5 bases and J by 2 bases, with 11 bases between them. The CDR3 DNA is TGTGCCAGCAGCGGCCTTGGGGCCACAGATACGCAGTATTTT. Translating gives CASSGLGATDTQYF. Variable domain in full (rest from reference TRBV7-2 and TRBJ2-3): GAGVSQSPSNKVTEKGKDVELRCDPISGHTALYWYRQSLGQGLEFLIYFQGNSAPDKSGLPSDRFSAERTGGSVSTLTIQRTQQEDSAVYLCASSGLGATDTQYFGPGTRLTVL.

The V call is TRBV7-2, the J call TRBJ2-7; TRBD2 matches 9 bases. Trimming removed 0 bases from V and 3 bases from J; junction bases left unmatched: 9. This CDR3 contains 17 residues. Germline CDR1 SGHTA, CDR2 FQGNSA. The CDR3 sequence is CASSLAAASGAHYEQYF. In nucleotides, the CDR3 is TGTGCCAGCAGCTTAGCGGCGGCTAGCGGGGCGCACTACGAGCAGTACTTC.

The rearrangement links TRBV4-1 to TRBJ1-2, with 8 bases fitting TRBD1. J lost 10 bases, V lost 0 bases, and 7 bases had no gene match. The germline V gene has CDR1 MGHRA and CDR2 YSYEKL. CDR3 length: 14 residues. CDR3 region: CASSQDRGRLLYTF. The CDR3 DNA follows: TGCGCCAGCAGCCAAGACAGGGGGCGACTACTCTACACCTTC.

The chain combines TRBV9 with TRBJ1-2, with a possible D match to TRBD1 (5 bases). The germline V and J ends were trimmed by 4 bases and 4 bases, with 17 bases remaining between them. Germline-derived CDR1 and CDR2 are SGDLS and YYNGEE. The CDR3 is 15 residues long. Written as DNA, the CDR3 is TGTGCCAGCAGCCCCAAAACCAGGGTCAGCTATGGCTACACCTTC. Translated, it gives CASSPKTRVSYGYTF.

The V and J genes are TRBV5-1 and TRBJ1-4, with 7 nucleotides matching TRBD1. CDR1 and CDR2 from the germline V gene are SGHRS and YFSETQ. This CDR3 has 14 residues. V gave up 0 bases and J gave up 13 bases; unmatched junction bases: 9. CDR3 region: CASSLADQTGRLFF. The CDR3 DNA is TGCGCCAGCAGCTTGGCCGATCAGACAGGGCGACTGTTTTTT.

V and J are TRBV28 and TRBJ2-1; TRBD2 agrees at 10 bases. Germline V CDR1 and CDR2: MDHEN, SYDVKM. The CDR3 covers 15 residues. V lost 6 bases, J lost 1 base, and 3 bases stayed unmatched. The DNA of the CDR3 is TGTGCCAGCAGCCTAGCGGGGGAGTCCTACAATGAGCAGTTCTTC. Its protein is CASSLAGESYNEQFF.

This clone was counted between two and nine times. The V gene is TRBV4-3, the J gene TRBJ1-2; D unresolved. From germline, CDR1 is LGHNA and CDR2 YSLEER. The V and J ends lost 0 bases and 0 bases respectively, with 8 bases between them. The CDR3 loop spans 15 amino acids. CDR3 residues: CASSQENSPNYGYTF. DNA for the CDR3: TGCGCCAGCAGCCAAGAGAACAGCCCTAACTATGGCTACACCTTC.

The chain employs TRBV5-6 and TRBJ1-1; the D is unclear. V was clipped by 0 bases and J by 1 base, with 13 bases between them. Germline V gives CDR1 SGHDT, CDR2 YYEEEE. CDR3 length equals 16 residues. CDR3 residues: CASSLVERRPNTEAFF. As DNA, the CDR3 is TGTGCCAGCAGCTTGGTGGAGCGACGGCCGAACACTGAAGCTTTCTTT.

The chain uses TRBV5-4 and TRBJ1-2; 7 bases match TRBD1. Germline CDR1 is SGHNT and CDR2 is YYREEE (reference sequence). Unmatched junction bases numbered 2, after V lost 0 bases and J lost 0 bases. CDR3 length: 15 residues. CDR3 nucleotide sequence: TGTGCCAGCAGCTTGGGGGACAGAACTAACTATGGCTACACCTTC. It specifies CASSLGDRTNYGYTF.

J is TRBJ1-2 and V is TRBV28; 7 bases agree with TRBD1. The CDR3 loop spans 16 amino acids. V shed 6 bases, J shed 4 bases, and the junction held 14 bases outside the gene matches. CDR1 and CDR2 (germline): MDHEN, SYDVKM. CDR3 residues: CASSLGQVALSYGYTF. Written as DNA, the CDR3 is TGTGCCAGCAGCCTAGGACAGGTAGCCTTAAGCTATGGCTACACCTTC.

The rearrangement joins TRBV6-5 to TRBJ2-7, with 8 bases identical to TRBD2. V dropped 7 bases and J dropped 6; count of bases not matched to a gene: 11. Germline assignment: CDR1 MNHEY and CDR2 SVGAGI. The CDR3 runs to 14 residues. The CDR3 DNA reads TGTGCCAGCACCCAAACCGGGACTAGAAGCGAGCAGTACTTC. As protein: CASTQTGTRSEQYF.